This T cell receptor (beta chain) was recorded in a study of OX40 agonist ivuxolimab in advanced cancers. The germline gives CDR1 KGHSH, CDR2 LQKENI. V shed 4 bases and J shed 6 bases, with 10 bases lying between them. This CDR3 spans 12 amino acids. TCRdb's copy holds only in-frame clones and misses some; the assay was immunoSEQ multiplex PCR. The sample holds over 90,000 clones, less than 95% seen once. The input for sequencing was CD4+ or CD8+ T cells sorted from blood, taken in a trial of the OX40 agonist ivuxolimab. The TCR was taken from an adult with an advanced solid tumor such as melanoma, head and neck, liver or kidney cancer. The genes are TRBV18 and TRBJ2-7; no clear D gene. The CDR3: CASSLMGSEQYF. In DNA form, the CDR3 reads TGTGCCAGCTCACTGATGGGGTCCGAGCAGTACTTC.